The clone carrying this TCR beta chain appeared many times. This entry is derived from a study of T cells in Graves' hyperthyroidism and ophthalmopathy. Trimming cost V 4 bases and J 7 bases, with 20 bases left between them. The CDR3 totals 15 residues. The germline CDR1 and CDR2 sequences are SGDLS and YYNGEE. TCR beta CDR3 sequences were amplified from RNA transcripts. The study used the HTBI primer set for a first-round RT-PCR of the TCR CDR3. Each CDR3 protein gets one entry after TCRdb re-called the multiplex PCR reads with MiXCR. The sample lists some 700,000 distinct CDR3 sequences; roughly 17% were seen once.

The specimen sequenced was blood. This clonotype was sampled from a man aged 50-59 years with Graves' hyperthyroidism. The chain uses TRBV9 and TRBJ2-5, with a tentative D call TRBD2 (5 bases). CDR3 in amino acids: CASSRDLTTRGTQYF. CDR3 sequence (DNA): TGTGCCAGCAGCCGCGACCTAACTACCCGGGGGACCCAGTACTTC.